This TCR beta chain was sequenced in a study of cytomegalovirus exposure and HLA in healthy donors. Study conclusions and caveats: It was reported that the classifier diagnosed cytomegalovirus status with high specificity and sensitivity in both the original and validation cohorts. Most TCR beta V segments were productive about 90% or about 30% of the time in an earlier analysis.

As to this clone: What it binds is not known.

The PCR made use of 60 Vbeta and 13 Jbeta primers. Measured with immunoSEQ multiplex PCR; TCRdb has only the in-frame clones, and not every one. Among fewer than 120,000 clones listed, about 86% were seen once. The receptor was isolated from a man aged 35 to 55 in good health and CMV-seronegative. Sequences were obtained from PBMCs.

The CDR3 here is CASSSNPGQGYTEAFF. CDR3 DNA sequence: TGTGCCAGCAGCTCTAATCCCGGACAGGGGTACACTGAAGCTTTCTTT. This chain joins TRBV11-2 and TRBJ1-1, with TRBD1 matching 9 bases. Germline V gives CDR1 SGHAT, CDR2 FQNNGV. V lost 4 bases and J lost 3; bases outside the gene matches: 9. This CDR3 has 16 amino acids.